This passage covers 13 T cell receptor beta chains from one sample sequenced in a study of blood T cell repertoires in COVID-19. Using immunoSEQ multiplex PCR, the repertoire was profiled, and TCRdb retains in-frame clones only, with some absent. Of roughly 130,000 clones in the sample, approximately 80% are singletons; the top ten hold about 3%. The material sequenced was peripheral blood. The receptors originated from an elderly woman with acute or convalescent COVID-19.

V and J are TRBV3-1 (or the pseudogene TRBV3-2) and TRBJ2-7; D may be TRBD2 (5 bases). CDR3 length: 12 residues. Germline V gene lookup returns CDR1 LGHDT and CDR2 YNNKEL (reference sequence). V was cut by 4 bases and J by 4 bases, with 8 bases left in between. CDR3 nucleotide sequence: TGTGCCAGCAGCCCTAGCCTTTACGAGCAGTACTTC. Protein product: CASSPSLYEQYF.

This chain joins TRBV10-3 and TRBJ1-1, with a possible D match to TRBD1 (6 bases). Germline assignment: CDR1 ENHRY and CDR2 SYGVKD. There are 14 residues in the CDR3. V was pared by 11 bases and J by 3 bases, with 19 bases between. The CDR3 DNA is TGTGCCGCCAACGACGGGACACCCTACACTGAAGCTTTCTTT. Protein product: CAANDGTPYTEAFF.

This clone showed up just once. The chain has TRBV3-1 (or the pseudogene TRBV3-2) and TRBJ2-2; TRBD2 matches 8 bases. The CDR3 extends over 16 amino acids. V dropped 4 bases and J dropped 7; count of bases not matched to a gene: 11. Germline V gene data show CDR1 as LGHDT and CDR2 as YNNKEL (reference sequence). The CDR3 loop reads CASSLNGGARSGELFF. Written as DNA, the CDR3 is TGTGCCAGCAGCCTCAACGGGGGGGCCAGGAGCGGGGAGCTGTTTTTT.

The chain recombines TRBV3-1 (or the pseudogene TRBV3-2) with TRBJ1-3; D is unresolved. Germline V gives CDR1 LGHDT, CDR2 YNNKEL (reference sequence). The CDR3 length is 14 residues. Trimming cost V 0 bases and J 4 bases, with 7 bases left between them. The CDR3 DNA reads TGTGCCAGCAGCCAAGACACCAGGGGAAACACCATATATTTT. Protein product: CASSQDTRGNTIYF.

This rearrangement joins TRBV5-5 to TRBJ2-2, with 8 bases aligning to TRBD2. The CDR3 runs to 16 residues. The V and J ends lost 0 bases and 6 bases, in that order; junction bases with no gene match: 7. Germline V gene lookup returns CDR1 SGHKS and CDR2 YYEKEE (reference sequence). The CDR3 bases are TGTGCCAGCAGCTTGGGTAGCGGGACGGGGCCCGGGGAGCTGTTTTTT. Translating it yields CASSLGSGTGPGELFF.

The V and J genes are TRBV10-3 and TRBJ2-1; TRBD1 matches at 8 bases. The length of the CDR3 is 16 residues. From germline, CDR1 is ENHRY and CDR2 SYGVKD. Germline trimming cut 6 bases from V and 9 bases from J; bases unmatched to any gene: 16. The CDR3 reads CAIRERVGQAPTEQFF. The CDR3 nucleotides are TGTGCCATCAGAGAGCGGGTGGGACAGGCGCCAACTGAGCAGTTCTTC.

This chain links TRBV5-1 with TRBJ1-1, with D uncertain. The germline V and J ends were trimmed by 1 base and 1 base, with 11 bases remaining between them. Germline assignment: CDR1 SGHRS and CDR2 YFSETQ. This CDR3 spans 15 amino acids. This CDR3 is CASSLNGNWNTEAFF. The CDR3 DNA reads TGCGCCAGCAGCTTGAACGGGAACTGGAACACTGAAGCTTTCTTT.

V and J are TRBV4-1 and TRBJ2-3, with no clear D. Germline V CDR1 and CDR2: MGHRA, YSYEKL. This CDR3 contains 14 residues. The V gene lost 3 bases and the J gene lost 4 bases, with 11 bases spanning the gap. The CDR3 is CASSHLDPSDTQYF. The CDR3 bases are TGCGCCAGCAGCCATTTAGATCCTTCAGATACGCAGTATTTT.

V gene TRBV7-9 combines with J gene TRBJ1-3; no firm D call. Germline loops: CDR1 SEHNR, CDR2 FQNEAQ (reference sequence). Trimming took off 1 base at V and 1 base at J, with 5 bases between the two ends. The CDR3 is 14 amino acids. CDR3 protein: CASSLGVSGNTIYF. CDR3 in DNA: TGTGCCAGCAGCTTAGGAGTATCTGGAAACACCATATATTTT.

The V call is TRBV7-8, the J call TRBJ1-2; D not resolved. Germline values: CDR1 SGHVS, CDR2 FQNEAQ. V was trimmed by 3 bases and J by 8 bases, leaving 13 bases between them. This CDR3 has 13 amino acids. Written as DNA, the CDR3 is TGTGCCAGCAGCTTCAACAGATATCGAGGCTACACCTTC. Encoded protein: CASSFNRYRGYTF.

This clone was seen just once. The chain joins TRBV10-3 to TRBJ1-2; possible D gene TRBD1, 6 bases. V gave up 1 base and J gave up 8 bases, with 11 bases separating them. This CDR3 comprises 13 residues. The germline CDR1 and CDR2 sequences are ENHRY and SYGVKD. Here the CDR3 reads CAISEFTGHGYTF. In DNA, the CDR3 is TGTGCCATCAGTGAGTTCACGGGACACGGCTACACCTTC.

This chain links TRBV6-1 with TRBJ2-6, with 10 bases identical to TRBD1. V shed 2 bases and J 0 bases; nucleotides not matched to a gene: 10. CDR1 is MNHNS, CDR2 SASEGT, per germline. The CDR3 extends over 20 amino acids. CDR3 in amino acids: CASSERTGGASSSGANVLTF. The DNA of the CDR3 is TGTGCCAGCAGTGAAAGGACAGGGGGTGCATCAAGCTCTGGGGCCAACGTCCTGACTTTC.

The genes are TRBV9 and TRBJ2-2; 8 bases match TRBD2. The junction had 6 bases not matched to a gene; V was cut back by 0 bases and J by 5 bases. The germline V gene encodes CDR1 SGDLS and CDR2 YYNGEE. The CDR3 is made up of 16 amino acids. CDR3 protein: CASSVGGTRGTGELFF. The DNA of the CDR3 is TGTGCCAGCAGCGTAGGGGGGACTAGGGGAACCGGGGAGCTGTTTTTT.